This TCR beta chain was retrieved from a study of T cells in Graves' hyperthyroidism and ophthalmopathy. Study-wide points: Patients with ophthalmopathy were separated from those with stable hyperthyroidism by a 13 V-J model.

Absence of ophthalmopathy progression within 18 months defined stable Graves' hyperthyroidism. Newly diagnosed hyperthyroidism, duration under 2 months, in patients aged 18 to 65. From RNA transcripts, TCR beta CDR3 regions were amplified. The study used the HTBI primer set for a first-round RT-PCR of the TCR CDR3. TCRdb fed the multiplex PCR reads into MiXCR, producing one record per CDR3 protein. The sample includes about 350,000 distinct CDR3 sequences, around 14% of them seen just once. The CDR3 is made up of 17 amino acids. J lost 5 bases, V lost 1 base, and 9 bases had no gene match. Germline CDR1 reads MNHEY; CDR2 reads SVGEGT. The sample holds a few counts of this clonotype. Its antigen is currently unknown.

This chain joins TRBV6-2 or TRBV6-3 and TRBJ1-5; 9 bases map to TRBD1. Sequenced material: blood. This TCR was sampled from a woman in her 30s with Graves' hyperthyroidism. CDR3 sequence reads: CASSYLTGTGSDQPQHF. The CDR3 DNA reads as TGTGCCAGCAGTTACTTGACCGGGACAGGGTCCGATCAGCCCCAGCATTTT.